What follows describes a single T cell receptor (beta chain). TCRdb re-called the PCR reads through MiXCR, storing one row per CDR3 protein. The data show about 20,000 distinct CDR3 sequences, approximately 65% seen once. The data were taken from a study of vaccination and CD4 T cells after COVID-19. For the study at large: Vaccination of participants consisted of two doses of either BNT162b2 or mRNA-1273 vaccine.

Trimming stripped 2 bases from V and 1 base from J, with 22 bases between. There are 19 residues in the CDR3. In germline, CDR1 is MNHNS, CDR2 SASEGT. The chain recombines TRBV6-1 with TRBJ2-3; maybe TRBD2 (7 bases). The sample consisted of CD4+ T cells from blood, taken before SARS-CoV-2 vaccination. The receptor was isolated from a human donor who had recovered from COVID-19. CDR3 loop: CASSEMWGGASRRTDTQYF. The CDR3 DNA reads as TGTGCCAGCAGTGAAATGTGGGGGGGCGCTTCGCGCCGCACAGATACGCAGTATTTT.